The present T cell receptor (beta chain) was sequenced within a study of cytomegalovirus exposure and HLA in healthy donors. V lost 6 bases to trimming and J lost 4 bases, with 13 bases between them. This CDR3 is built from 14 residues. Germline CDR1 is PRHDT and CDR2 is FYEKMQ (reference sequence). Only a few counts were recorded for this clone. Amplification used 60 Vbeta primers and 13 Jbeta primers. Sequenced by immunoSEQ multiplex PCR; TCRdb stores in-frame clones only, minus some. The table records some 140,000 clones, less than 85% of them present only once. The chain has TRBV13 and TRBJ1-3, with a tentative D call TRBD1 (6 bases). The sequencing sample was made of PBMCs. The TCR was taken from a woman between 50 and 59 years old in good health and CMV-seropositive. CDR3: CASREQGRGNTIYF. The CDR3 DNA reads as TGTGCCAGCAGGGAACAGGGTCGGGGAAACACCATATATTTT.